This T cell receptor beta chain emerged from a study of PD-1 blockade in classical Hodgkin lymphoma. Brentuximab vedotin exposure varied among the patients, all of whom had relapsed after autologous stem cell transplantation. V gave up 0 bases and J gave up 4 bases; unmatched junction bases: 0. This CDR3 is built from 14 residues. Per germline, CDR1 MNHEY and CDR2 SVGAGI. TCRdb's table, derived via immunoSEQ multiplex PCR, lists solely in-frame clones and lacks some. The sample consists of more than 40,000 clones, roughly 70% of them appearing once. In this sample, this clone turned up a few times. This sample comprised peripheral blood mononuclear cells (PBMCs), obtained at baseline. The receptor was isolated from a human donor with classical Hodgkin lymphoma. The chain combines TRBV6-5 with TRBJ2-7; TRBD1 matches 10 bases. CDR3 protein: CASSYSGQGYEQYF. CDR3 sequence (DNA): TGTGCCAGCAGTTACTCGGGACAGGGGTACGAGCAGTACTTC.